The entry below gives a single T cell receptor beta chain sequence along with its context. TCRdb's table, derived via immunoSEQ multiplex PCR, lists solely in-frame clones and lacks some. The sample holds 450,000 or so clones, around 90% seen once. The data are from a study of blood T cell repertoires in COVID-19. On the study more broadly: PBMCs, B-cell-depleted T cells, or T cells were the source of the cDNA or gDNA that made up the material.

The CDR3 is 16 residues long. CDR1 SGHRS and CDR2 YFSETQ come from the germline V gene. With V trimmed by 0 bases and J by 6 bases, 6 bases remained unmatched. Seattle participants joined during active infection and were tracked over time. The chain links TRBV5-1 to TRBJ2-2; 9 bases align to TRBD2. Sample: peripheral blood. The origin of this receptor is a man younger than 30 with COVID-19, enrolled during active disease. In DNA, the CDR3 is TGCGCCAGCAGCTTGGATGGGATAGCGGGAGCCGGGGAGCTGTTTTTT. It yields the protein CASSLDGIAGAGELFF.